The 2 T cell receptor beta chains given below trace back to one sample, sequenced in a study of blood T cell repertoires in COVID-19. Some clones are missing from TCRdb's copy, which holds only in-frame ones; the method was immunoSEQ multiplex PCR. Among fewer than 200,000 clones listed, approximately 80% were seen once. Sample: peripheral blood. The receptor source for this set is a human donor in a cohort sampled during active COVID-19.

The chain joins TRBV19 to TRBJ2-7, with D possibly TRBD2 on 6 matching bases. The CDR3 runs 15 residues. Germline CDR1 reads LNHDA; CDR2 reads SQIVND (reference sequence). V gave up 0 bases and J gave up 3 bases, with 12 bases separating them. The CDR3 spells CASSIDGGTYYEQYF. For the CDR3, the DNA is TGTGCCAGTAGTATAGATGGGGGGACCTACTACGAGCAGTACTTC.

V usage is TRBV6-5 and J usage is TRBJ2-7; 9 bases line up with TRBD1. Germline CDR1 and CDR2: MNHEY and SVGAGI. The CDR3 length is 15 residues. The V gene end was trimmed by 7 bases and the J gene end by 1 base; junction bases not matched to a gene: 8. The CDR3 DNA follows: TGTGCCAGCAATCACCGTGGGACAGGGTCCTACGAGCAGTACTTC. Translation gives CASNHRGTGSYEQYF.